This is a list of T cell receptor beta chains from one sample in a study of shared clonotypes between healthy human individuals. Assay used: immunoSEQ multiplex PCR; TCRdb lists only in-frame clones, some missing. Here the sample spans fewer than 3 million clones, less than 95% being singletons. Sample: naive CD4+ T cells from PBMCs. The receptors were gathered from a man between 18 and 35 years old in good health. Some clones in this sample may be carry-over from other donors' samples. Each CDR3 is given with its conserved first and last residue. A D gene is named only where the DNA matches it firmly. Clone size is given for some rows only: seen once, a few or many times, or a class if the clone is expanded.

d_gene	abundance	v_gene	j_gene	CDR3nt	CDR3aa
TRBD2	NA	TRBV29-1	TRBJ2-3	TGCAGCGCCGGGACTAGCGGGAGTTCGTCAGATACGCAGTATTTT	CSAGTSGSSSDTQYF
TRBD2	NA	TRBV28	TRBJ2-1	TGTGCCAGCACCACCCCGGGGGGTCGATACGGTGAGCAGTTCTTC	CASTTPGGRYGEQFF
TRBD2	NA	TRBV5-4	TRBJ2-3	TGTGCCAGCAGCAAGACTAGCGGGAGTCCAAATACGCAGTATTTT	CASSKTSGSPNTQYF
NA	NA	TRBV5-5	TRBJ2-3	TGTGCCAGCAGCTTGGCCAGATTTTCCACAGATACGCAGTATTTT	CASSLARFSTDTQYF
NA	NA	TRBV5-6	TRBJ2-7	TGTGCCAGCAGCAATTCGTGGGACTCAAACTCCTACGAGCAGTACTTC	CASSNSWDSNSYEQYF
TRBD1	NA	TRBV5-4	TRBJ2-3	TGTGCCAGCAGCTTGGGTGGACAGGGAATCACAGATACGCAGTATTTT	CASSLGGQGITDTQYF
TRBD1	NA	TRBV5-1	TRBJ2-2	TGCGCCAGCAGCTTGGTTATAGGGGGCCGCACCGGGGAGCTGTTTTTT	CASSLVIGGRTGELFF
TRBD2	NA	TRBV4-1	TRBJ2-2	TGCGCCAGCAGCCTTTCTAGCGGGAGTTATAGCGGGGAGCTGTTTTTT	CASSLSSGSYSGELFF
NA	NA	TRBV5-7	TRBJ1-5	TGTGCCAGCAGCACCCGGGACCGTTGTGTGCTGCCCCAGCATTTT	CASSTRDRCVLPQHF
NA	NA	TRBV21-1	TRBJ1-3	TGTGCCAGCAGCAAAAGGGAGAAGGGGCTAGCTGGAAACACCATATATTTT	CASSKREKGLAGNTIYF
TRBD1	NA	TRBV5-1	TRBJ1-2	TGCGCCAGCAGGGAGGGGGCAGACTATGGCTACACCTTC	CASREGADYGYTF
TRBD1	NA	TRBV5-1	TRBJ1-1	TGCGCCAGCAGCTCCACAGGGGGGACTGAAGCTTTCTTT	CASSSTGGTEAFF
NA	NA	TRBV2	TRBJ2-7	TGTGCCAGCAGTTTGCTGGCGGCCTACGAGCAGTACTTC	CASSLLAAYEQYF
NA	NA	TRBV11-2	TRBJ2-1	TGTGCCAGCAGCTTTCTCGGAGAATGGAGTGAGCAGTTCTTC	CASSFLGEWSEQFF
NA	NA	TRBV6-1	TRBJ2-3	TGTGCCAGCAGTGACAGCGGACCATTCACAGATACGCAGTATTTT	CASSDSGPFTDTQYF
TRBD1	once	TRBV5-5	TRBJ1-2	TGTGCCAGCAGCCGGGACAGGTCTAACTATGGCTACACCTTC	CASSRDRSNYGYTF
NA	NA	TRBV5-1	TRBJ2-1	TGCGCCAGCAGCTTTCGCAGGGGGGAGGACGAGCAGTTCTTC	CASSFRRGEDEQFF
NA	NA	TRBV11-1	TRBJ2-2	TGTGCCAGCAGCGTGAGGGGCACCGGGGAGCTGTTTTTT	CASSVRGTGELFF
TRBD1	NA	TRBV4-3	TRBJ1-1	TGCGCCAGCAGCCAAGAACAGGGGGCCCAAGCTTTCTTT	CASSQEQGAQAFF
TRBD1	NA	TRBV4-2	TRBJ2-6	TGTGCCAGCAGCCAAGATGGGAGGTTGGGACAGGAGTTATCTGGGGCCAACGTCCTGACTTTC	CASSQDGRLGQELSGANVLTF
NA	NA	TRBV28	TRBJ2-7	TGTGCCAGCAGTTCGGTCGGGCAGGGAAGTTCCTACGAGCAGTACTTC	CASSSVGQGSSYEQYF
NA	NA	TRBV2	TRBJ2-2	TGTGCCAGCCTCCGCACCGGGGAGCTGTTTTTT	CASLRTGELFF
NA	NA	TRBV5-1	TRBJ2-2	TGCGCCAGCAGCTTGGATGGCTTCACCGGGGAGCTGTTTTTT	CASSLDGFTGELFF
NA	NA	TRBV9	TRBJ1-1	TGTGCCAGTGCGCGAAGGCAGGGGACTACTGAAGCTTTCTTT	CASARRQGTTEAFF
NA	NA	TRBV7-9	TRBJ1-5	TGTGCCAGCAGCTTAGGCGTTTTGCAGCCCCAGCATTTT	CASSLGVLQPQHF
TRBD2	NA	TRBV6-5	TRBJ2-7	TGTGCCAGCAGTAGACTAGCGGGAACTGGGGAGCAGTACTTC	CASSRLAGTGEQYF
NA	few	TRBV7-2	TRBJ1-1	TGTGCCAGCAGCCGCCGAGCAGGGAACACTGAAGCTTTCTTT	CASSRRAGNTEAFF
NA	NA	TRBV6-4	TRBJ1-1	TGTGCCAGTAAAGTCACAGGGAGGGACACTGAAGCTTTCTTT	CASKVTGRDTEAFF
NA	NA	TRBV5-4	TRBJ2-7	TGTGCCAGCAGCTTTAGGGGACGGGGAACCTACGAGCAGTACTTC	CASSFRGRGTYEQYF
NA	NA	TRBV14	TRBJ1-4	TGTGCCAGCAGCCAAGAATGGCAGGACAAAGGTGAAAAACTGTTTTTT	CASSQEWQDKGEKLFF
TRBD1	NA	TRBV5-1	TRBJ2-5	TGCGCCAGCAGCTTACAGGGGTCCCAAGAGACCCAGTACTTC	CASSLQGSQETQYF
TRBD2	NA	TRBV5-1	TRBJ2-5	TGCGCCAGCAGCTTGGCGGCGGGAGAGGGGAGAGAGACCCAGTACTTC	CASSLAAGEGRETQYF
NA	NA	TRBV5-1	TRBJ2-5	TGCGCCAGCAGCCCCAGGGCCAGGGATGAGACCCAGTACTTC	CASSPRARDETQYF
NA	NA	TRBV20-1	TRBJ2-7	TGCAGTGCTAGGCCCCGGGGCGAGCAGTACTTC	CSARPRGEQYF
TRBD1	once	TRBV28	TRBJ1-5	TGTGCCAGCACCGGACAGGCCCGCAATCAGCCCCAGCATTTT	CASTGQARNQPQHF
NA	NA	TRBV28	TRBJ1-5	TGTGTCGCTAGAGGGAGGAATCAGCCCCAGCATTTT	CVARGRNQPQHF
TRBD1	once	TRBV29-1	TRBJ1-5	TGCAGCGTCGGGACAGGGGGCAGTCAGCCCCAGCATTTT	CSVGTGGSQPQHF
NA	NA	TRBV7-3	TRBJ2-1	TGTGCCAGCAGCTCCGCTGACAGGAACAATGAGCAGTTCTTC	CASSSADRNNEQFF
TRBD2	NA	TRBV19	TRBJ2-1	TGTGCCAGTAGTATTCCAGGCGGGAGTTCCTACAATGAGCAGTTCTTC	CASSIPGGSSYNEQFF
NA	once	TRBV5-4	TRBJ1-2	TGTGCCAGCAGCAGGCAGGGGAACTATGGCTACACCTTC	CASSRQGNYGYTF